These 21 T cell receptor beta chains came from one sample sequenced in a study of T cell responses to AZD1222 COVID-19 vaccine. TCRdb keeps only in-frame clones here, not all; method: immunoSEQ multiplex PCR. The table records about 120,000 clones, 92% of them present only once. The source was peripheral blood, collected 28 days after the second AZD1222 dose. The receptors were sampled from an adult who received the AZD1222 COVID-19 vaccine.

The rearrangement links TRBV7-3 to TRBJ2-5; no clear D gene. V dropped 4 bases and J dropped 2 bases, with 11 bases sitting between them. Germline V gene sequence: CDR1 SGHTA, CDR2 FQGTGA. The CDR3 contains 14 residues. This CDR3 is CASSSGPSQETQYF. The CDR3 DNA sequence: TGTGCCAGCAGCTCCGGCCCTTCACAAGAGACCCAGTACTTC.

V and J are TRBV10-3 and TRBJ2-5; 7 nucleotides agree with TRBD1. This CDR3 region has 13 residues. The germline V gene encodes CDR1 ENHRY and CDR2 SYGVKD. The V and J ends lost 4 bases and 5 bases, in that order; junction bases with no gene match: 4. In DNA form, the CDR3 reads TGTGCCATCAGTGGAACAGGGGAGGAGACCCAGTACTTC. Translation: CAISGTGEETQYF.

V gene TRBV5-4 combines with J gene TRBJ2-2, with D possibly being TRBD1 (7 bases). From germline, CDR1 is SGHNT and CDR2 YYREEE (reference sequence). This CDR3 has 16 residues. V was shortened by 4 bases and J by 0 bases, with 13 bases between the two germline ends. CDR3 region: CASSAGQRSNTGELFF. The CDR3 nucleotides read TGTGCCAGCAGCGCGGGACAGCGATCGAACACCGGGGAGCTGTTTTTT.

The CDR3 here is CASSLNSNYNEQFF. The DNA of the CDR3 is TGCGCCAGCAGCTTGAACTCCAACTACAATGAGCAGTTCTTC. V usage is TRBV5-1 and J usage is TRBJ2-1; D gene unclear. CDR3 size: 14 residues. Trimming removed 1 base from V and 3 bases from J, with 8 bases in between. CDR1 and CDR2 from the germline V gene are SGHRS and YFSETQ.

This sequence joins TRBV6-5 and TRBJ1-5; D might be TRBD1 (6 bases). Germline lookup yields CDR1 MNHEY and CDR2 SVGAGI. Trimming left V 6 bases short and J 1 base short, with 13 bases between. This CDR3 region has 15 residues. The CDR3: CASSRGGGSNQPQHF. The DNA of the CDR3 is TGTGCCAGCAGCCGCGGGGGGGGCAGCAATCAGCCCCAGCATTTT.

DNA of the CDR3: TGTGCCAGCAGCCGGGACAGCTCTAACTATGGCTACACCTTC. Protein: CASSRDSSNYGYTF. This chain connects TRBV6-6 to TRBJ1-2; 7 bases map to TRBD1. This CDR3 has 14 residues. The V gene's germline CDR1 is MNHNY and CDR2 SVGAGI (reference sequence). V was pared by 6 bases and J by 0 bases, with 4 bases of the junction left unmatched.

J is TRBJ2-5 and V is TRBV19; TRBD1 aligns across 8 bases. Germline V gives CDR1 LNHDA, CDR2 SQIVND (reference sequence). Losses at the gene ends were 6 bases for V and 5 bases for J; bases not matched to a gene: 17. CDR3 size: 17 residues. The CDR3 DNA is TGTGCCAGTAGCAGAATATCGGACAGGGACGTATTGGAGACCCAGTACTTC. Protein product: CASSRISDRDVLETQYF.

The chain joins TRBV28 to TRBJ1-4; D unresolved. Germline V gene data show CDR1 as MDHEN and CDR2 as SYDVKM. This CDR3 has 18 residues. Between the trimmed V and J ends, which lost 1 base and 0 bases, there was a span of 15 bases. This chain's CDR3 is CASSLSDYHLATNEKLFF. The CDR3 DNA reads TGTGCCAGCAGTTTATCTGACTATCACCTTGCAACTAATGAAAAACTGTTTTTT.

The chain recombines TRBV9 with TRBJ2-1, with TRBD1 matching 11 bases. The CDR3 consists of 14 residues. Per the germline V gene, CDR1 is SGDLS and CDR2 is YYNGEE. V shed 4 bases, J shed 8 bases, and the junction held 5 bases outside the gene matches. Here the CDR3 reads CASSRTGGMDEQFF. In DNA, the CDR3 is TGTGCCAGCAGCAGGACAGGGGGCATGGATGAGCAGTTCTTC.

V usage is TRBV13 and J usage is TRBJ2-1; TRBD1 is a possible D gene (5 bases). V was pared by 6 bases and J by 4 bases, with 13 bases between. Germline V gene data show CDR1 as PRHDT and CDR2 as FYEKMQ (reference sequence). CDR3 length: 14 residues. This CDR3 reads CASSSATAYNEQFF. CDR3 sequence (DNA): TGTGCCAGCAGTTCCGCGACAGCATACAATGAGCAGTTCTTC.

The V gene is TRBV6-5, the J gene TRBJ2-7; 8 nucleotides match TRBD2. Germline V lookup: CDR1 MNHEY, CDR2 SVGAGI. The CDR3 has 15 amino acids. Trimming cost V 6 bases and J 1 base; bases outside gene matches: 8. Written as DNA, the CDR3 is TGTGCCAGCAGCCGTGAGCGGGAGCTATCCTACGAGCAGTACTTC. Protein sequence: CASSRERELSYEQYF.

This chain joins TRBV5-1 and TRBJ2-1, with TRBD2 matching 15 bases. CDR3 size: 15 residues. Germline lookup yields CDR1 SGHRS and CDR2 YFSETQ. V dropped 2 bases and J dropped 9; count of bases not matched to a gene: 3. CDR3 sequence (DNA): TGCGCCAGCAGCTTTGGACTAGCGGGAGGGATTGAGCAGTTCTTC. It codes for CASSFGLAGGIEQFF.

Concerning this clone itself: The same CDR3 arises from other DNA sequences in this sample as well. The J gene is TRBJ2-5, the V gene TRBV18; D not certain. This CDR3 has 12 residues. V lost 3 bases and J 0 bases, leaving 2 bases between the germline ends. From germline, CDR1 is KGHSH and CDR2 LQKENI. The CDR3 reads CASSPDQETQYF. In DNA form, the CDR3 reads TGTGCCAGCTCACCCGACCAAGAGACCCAGTACTTC.

In this sample, this clone turned up once. V usage is TRBV28 and J usage is TRBJ2-7, with a possible D match to TRBD2 (5 bases). The V gene lost 4 bases and the J gene lost 3 bases, with 16 bases spanning the gap. The CDR3 consists of 15 residues. Germline CDR1 and CDR2: MDHEN and SYDVKM. CDR3 region: CASSSLRGGNYEQYF. The CDR3, as DNA: TGTGCCAGCAGTTCACTCCGGGGTGGCAACTACGAGCAGTACTTC.

The gene calls are TRBV30 and TRBJ2-4, with 10 bases aligning to TRBD1. The CDR3 is 16 residues long. V shed 5 bases and J 0 bases; nucleotides not matched to a gene: 7. Germline V gene sequence: CDR1 GTSNPN, CDR2 SVGIG (reference sequence). CDR3 sequence: CAWDDRGQIAKNIQYF. The CDR3 DNA is TGTGCCTGGGACGACAGGGGGCAAATAGCCAAAAACATTCAGTACTTC. The complete variable domain, with remaining parts taken from reference TRBV30 and TRBJ2-4, reads SQTIHQWPATLVQPVGSPLSLECTVEGTSNPNLYWYRQAAGRGLQLLFYSVGIGQISSEVPQNLSASRPQDRQFILSSKKLLLSDSGFYLCAWDDRGQIAKNIQYFGAGTRLSVL.

The V and J genes are TRBV2 and TRBJ2-3; TRBD1 might be the D (5 bases). Trimming took off 8 bases at V and 2 bases at J, with 20 bases between the two ends. In germline, CDR1 is SNHLY, CDR2 FYNNEI. The CDR3 runs 16 residues. The CDR3 reads CASPRTWGSDTDTQYF. CDR3 coding DNA: TGTGCCAGCCCGAGAACCTGGGGCTCGGACACAGATACGCAGTATTTT.

The CDR3: CASSDGAGSTDTQYF. CDR3 in DNA: TGTGCCAGCAGTGACGGCGCGGGAAGCACAGATACGCAGTATTTT. The chain uses TRBV6-4 and TRBJ2-3; D is possibly TRBD2 (6 bases). Germline assignment: CDR1 MRHNA and CDR2 SNTAGT. The CDR3 totals 15 residues. V lost 2 bases, J lost 0 bases, and 9 bases lay in between.

The V call is TRBV10-2, the J call TRBJ2-5, with unresolved D. Germline V lookup: CDR1 WSHSY, CDR2 SAAADI. This CDR3 is 13 amino acids long. Trimming removed 3 bases at V and 4 bases at J, with 9 bases between. CDR3 nucleotide sequence: TGCGCCAGCAGTGAATGGGCGGTAGAGACCCAGTACTTC. Protein: CASSEWAVETQYF.

This clone was observed a handful of times. This chain uses TRBV5-1 with TRBJ2-3; 13 bases align to TRBD2. The V gene end was trimmed by 0 bases and the J gene end by 4 bases; junction bases not matched to a gene: 2. This CDR3 region has 16 residues. Germline V lookup: CDR1 SGHRS, CDR2 YFSETQ. CDR3 nucleotides: TGCGCCAGCAGCTTGGGAGGACTAGCGGGGGCAGATACGCAGTATTTT. This encodes CASSLGGLAGADTQYF.

The rearrangement uses TRBV29-1 and TRBJ2-1; D not certain. Germline V CDR1 and CDR2: SQVTM, ANQGSEA. The CDR3 runs 16 residues. The germline V and J ends were trimmed by 2 bases and 0 bases, with 14 bases remaining between them. CDR3 coding DNA: TGCAGCGTTGAAAGTGACGCCCAGAGCTCCTACAATGAGCAGTTCTTC. Translated: CSVESDAQSSYNEQFF.

The V and J genes are TRBV9 and TRBJ2-7, with D possibly matching TRBD2 (5 bases). The CDR3 runs 15 residues. Trimming left V 4 bases short and J 5 bases short, with 19 bases between. The germline V gene has CDR1 SGDLS and CDR2 YYNGEE. DNA of the CDR3: TGTGCCAGCAGCCCCTACTTGGCGGGTGTCGACGAGCAGTACTTC. It codes for CASSPYLAGVDEQYF.